This T cell receptor beta chain came from a study of OX40 agonist ivuxolimab in advanced cancers. Findings and limits, study-wide: Both blood CD4+ and CD8+ T cells showed clonal growth by week 6 at 0.1 to 3.0 mg/kg. No antigen was identified for the clonally expanded peripheral T cells. Expansion of clones was among the lowest in partial responders at 0.1-3.0 mg/kg.

Assay used: immunoSEQ multiplex PCR; TCRdb lists only in-frame clones, some missing. The sample yields about 91,000 clones, 85% to 90% seen once. Turning to this clone: Antigen: not known.

Blood specimens came from baseline, cycle 4 day 1, and cycle 7 day 1. Germline values: CDR1 SNHLY, CDR2 FYNNEI. The CDR3 is 12 amino acids. The sequencing here drew on CD4+ or CD8+ T cells sorted from blood, taken in a trial of the OX40 agonist ivuxolimab. This chain joins TRBV2 and TRBJ2-5; D is unclear. Near its end, the DNA agrees better with TRBJ2-7, so the J call may be wrong. The receptor's source is an adult with an advanced solid tumor such as melanoma, head and neck, liver or kidney cancer. CDR3 DNA sequence: TGTGCCAGCAGTGAAGAAAAGTACGAGCAGTACTTC. Translating it yields CASSEEKYEQYF.